This T cell receptor (beta chain) was sequenced in a study of spatial heterogeneity in lung cancer. Across the whole study: A consistent excess of beta-chain over alpha-chain sequences was detected. Study-level findings and limits: Detection of ubiquitous tumor TCRs in blood was higher at resection than follow-up.

Trimming left V 0 bases short and J 0 bases short, with 12 bases between. Germline lookup yields CDR1 SGHRS and CDR2 YFSETQ. This CDR3 has 16 residues. TCR cDNA molecules were tagged individually, and each one carried a unique molecular identifier. TCRdb re-called the 5' RACE reads with MiXCR, one entry per CDR3 protein. The sample yields about 38,000 distinct CDR3 sequences, around 5.2% seen once. Time point: sample taken at primary tumor resection. The sequenced material consisted of unsorted whole RNA from tumor, nontumor lung or frozen PBMC. The approximately 79 donors had untreated early-stage non-small cell lung cancer. This clonotype was seen repeatedly, ten times or more. Its antigen is currently unknown.

This chain uses TRBV5-1 with TRBJ2-5; D is ambiguous. The sequence was collected from a female donor with early-stage non-small cell lung cancer. This sample comprised PBMCs, obtained at surgery. As DNA, the CDR3 is TGCGCCAGCAGCTTGGCATCGTCCCTGTACCAAGAGACCCAGTACTTC. Translating it yields CASSLASSLYQETQYF.